Sequencing of this T cell receptor beta chain was carried out in a study of cytomegalovirus exposure and HLA in healthy donors. Whole-study context: Findings of an earlier analysis included 90 million to 120 million unique TCR beta sequences from 190 million or so T cells.

Both 60 Vbeta primers and 13 Jbeta primers went into the PCR. Authors' analysis steps: An analysis performed later counted 70 million to 90 million unique TCR beta chains (roughly 10 million of them shared). The assay was immunoSEQ multiplex PCR, and TCRdb's table has in-frame clones only and misses some. The V and J calls and clone size come from that table; D and trimming were worked out from the DNA. The sample consists of some 120,000 clones, around 80% of them appearing once. The CDR3 runs 14 residues. V was pared by 7 bases and J by 0 bases, with 16 bases between. Germline lookup yields CDR1 SQVTM and CDR2 ANQGSEA.

The genes are TRBV29-1 and TRBJ2-7, with D tentatively TRBD1 (6 bases). The specimen sequenced was PBMCs. The TCR sequence derives from a woman in her fifties or sixties in good health and CMV-seropositive. The CDR3 DNA reads as TGCAGCGCCGCACAGGGATCCGGCTCCTACGAGCAGTACTTC. Its translation: CSAAQGSGSYEQYF.